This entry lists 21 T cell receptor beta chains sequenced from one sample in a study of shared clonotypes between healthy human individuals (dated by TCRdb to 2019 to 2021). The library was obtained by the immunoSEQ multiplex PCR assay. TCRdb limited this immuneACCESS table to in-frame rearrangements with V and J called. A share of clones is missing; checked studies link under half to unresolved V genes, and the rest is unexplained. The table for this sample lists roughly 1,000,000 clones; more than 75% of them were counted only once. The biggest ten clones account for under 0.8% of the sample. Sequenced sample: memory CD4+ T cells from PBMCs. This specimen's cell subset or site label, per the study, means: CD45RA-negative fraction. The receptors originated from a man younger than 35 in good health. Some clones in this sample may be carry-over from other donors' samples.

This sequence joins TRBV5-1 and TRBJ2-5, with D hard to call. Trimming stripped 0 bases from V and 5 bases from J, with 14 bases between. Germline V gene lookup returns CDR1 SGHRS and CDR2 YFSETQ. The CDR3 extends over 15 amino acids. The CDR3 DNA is TGCGCCAGCAGCTTGGAGGGCGTTGGCTTCGAGACCCAGTACTTC. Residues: CASSLEGVGFETQYF. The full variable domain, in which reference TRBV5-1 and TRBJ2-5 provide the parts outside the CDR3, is KAGVTQTPRYLIKTRGQQVTLSCSPISGHRSVSWYQQTPGQGLQFLFEYFSETQRNKGNFPGRFSGRQFSNSRSEMNVSTLELGDSALYLCASSLEGVGFETQYFGPGTRLLVL.

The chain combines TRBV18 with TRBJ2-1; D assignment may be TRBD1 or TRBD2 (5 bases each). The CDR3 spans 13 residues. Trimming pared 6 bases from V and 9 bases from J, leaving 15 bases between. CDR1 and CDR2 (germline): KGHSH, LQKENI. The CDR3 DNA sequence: TGTGCCAGCTCCCTAGCCAGGGAAAGTGAGCAGTTCTTC. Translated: CASSLARESEQFF. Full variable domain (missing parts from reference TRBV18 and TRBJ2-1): NAGVMQNPRHLVRRRGQEARLRCSPMKGHSHVYWYRQLPEEGLKFMVYLQKENIIDESGMPKERFSAEFPKEGPSILRIQQVVRGDSAAYFCASSLARESEQFFGPGTRLTVL.

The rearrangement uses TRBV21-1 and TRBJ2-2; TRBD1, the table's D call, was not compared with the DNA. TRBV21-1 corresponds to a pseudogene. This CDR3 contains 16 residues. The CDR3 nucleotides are TGTGCCAGCAGCAAAGTGGGCAGGGTTAACACCGGGGAGCTGTTTTTT. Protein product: CASSKVGRVNTGELFF.

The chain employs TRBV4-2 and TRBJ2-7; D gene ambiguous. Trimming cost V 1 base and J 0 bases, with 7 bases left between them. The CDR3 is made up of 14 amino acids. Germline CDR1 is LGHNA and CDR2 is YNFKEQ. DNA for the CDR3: TGTGCCAGCAGCCAAGGATCGGTCTCCTACGAGCAGTACTTC. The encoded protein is CASSQGSVSYEQYF.

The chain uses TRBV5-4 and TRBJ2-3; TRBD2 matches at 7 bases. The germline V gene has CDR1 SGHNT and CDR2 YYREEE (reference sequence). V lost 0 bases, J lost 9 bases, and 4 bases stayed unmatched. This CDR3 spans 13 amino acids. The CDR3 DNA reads TGTGCCAGCAGCTTGGTAGGGGAGGGGACGCAGTATTTT. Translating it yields CASSLVGEGTQYF.

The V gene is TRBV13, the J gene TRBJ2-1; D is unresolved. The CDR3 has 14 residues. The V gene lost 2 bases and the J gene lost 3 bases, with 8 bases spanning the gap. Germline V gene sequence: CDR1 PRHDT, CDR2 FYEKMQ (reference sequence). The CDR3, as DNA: TGTGCCAGCAGCTTATGGAATCGCTACAATGAGCAGTTCTTC. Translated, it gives CASSLWNRYNEQFF.

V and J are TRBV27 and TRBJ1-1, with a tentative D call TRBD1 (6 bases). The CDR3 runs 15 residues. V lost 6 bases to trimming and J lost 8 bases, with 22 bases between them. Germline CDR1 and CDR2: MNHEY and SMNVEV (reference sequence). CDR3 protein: CASSLTTGREGEAFF. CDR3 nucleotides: TGTGCCAGCAGCCTGACGACAGGCCGGGAAGGGGAAGCTTTCTTT.

The CDR3 DNA reads TGTGCCAGCTCAGAGAGCTCTGGGGCCAACGTCCTGACTTTC. It translates to CASSESSGANVLTF. V usage is TRBV18 and J usage is TRBJ2-6; D unclear. Germline assignment: CDR1 KGHSH and CDR2 LQKENI. The V and J ends lost 5 bases and 0 bases respectively, with 5 bases between them. This CDR3 region has 14 residues.

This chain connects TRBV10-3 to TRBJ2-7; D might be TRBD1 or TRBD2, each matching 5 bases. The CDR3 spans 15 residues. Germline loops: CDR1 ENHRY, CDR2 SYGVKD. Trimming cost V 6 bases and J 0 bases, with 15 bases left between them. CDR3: CAIRGRGRDSYEQYF. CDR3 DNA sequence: TGTGCCATCAGGGGTCGGGGCAGGGACTCCTACGAGCAGTACTTC.

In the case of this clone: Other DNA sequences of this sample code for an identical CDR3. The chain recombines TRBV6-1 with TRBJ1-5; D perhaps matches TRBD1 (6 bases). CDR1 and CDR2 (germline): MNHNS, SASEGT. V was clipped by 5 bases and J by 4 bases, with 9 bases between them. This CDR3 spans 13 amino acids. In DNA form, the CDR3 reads TGTGCCAGCAGTCCAGACAGGAATCAGCCCCAGCATTTT. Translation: CASSPDRNQPQHF.

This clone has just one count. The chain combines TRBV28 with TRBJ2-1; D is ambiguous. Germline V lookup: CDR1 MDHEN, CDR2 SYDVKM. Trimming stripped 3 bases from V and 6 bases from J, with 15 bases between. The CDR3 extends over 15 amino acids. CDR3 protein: CASSFRQRHVNEQFF. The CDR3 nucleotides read TGTGCCAGCAGTTTCCGTCAGAGACACGTCAATGAGCAGTTCTTC. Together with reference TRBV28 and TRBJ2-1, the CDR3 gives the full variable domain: DVKVTQSSRYLVKRTGEKVFLECVQDMDHENMFWYRQDPGLGLRLIYFSYDVKMKEKGDIPEGYSVSREKKERFSLILESASTNQTSMYLCASSFRQRHVNEQFFGPGTRLTVL.

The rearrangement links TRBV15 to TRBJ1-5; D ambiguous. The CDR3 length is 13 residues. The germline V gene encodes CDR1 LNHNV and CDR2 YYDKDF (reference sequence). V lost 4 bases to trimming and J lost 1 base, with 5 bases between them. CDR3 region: CATSISSNQPQHF. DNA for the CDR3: TGTGCCACCAGCATTTCAAGCAATCAGCCCCAGCATTTT.

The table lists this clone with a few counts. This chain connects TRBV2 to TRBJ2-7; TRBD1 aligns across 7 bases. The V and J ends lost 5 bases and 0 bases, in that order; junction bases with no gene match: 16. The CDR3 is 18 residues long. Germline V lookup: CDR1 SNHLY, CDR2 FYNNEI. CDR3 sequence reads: CASSSQPRTGSSSYEQYF. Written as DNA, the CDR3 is TGTGCCAGCAGTTCTCAGCCCCGGACAGGATCGAGCTCCTACGAGCAGTACTTC.

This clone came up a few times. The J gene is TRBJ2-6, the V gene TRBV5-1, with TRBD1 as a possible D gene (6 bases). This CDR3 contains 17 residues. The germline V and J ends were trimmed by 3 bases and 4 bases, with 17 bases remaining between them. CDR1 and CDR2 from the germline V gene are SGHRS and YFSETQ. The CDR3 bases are TGCGCCAGCAGCTCGATACCGCAGGGGCCCGGGGCCAACGTCCTGACTTTC. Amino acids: CASSSIPQGPGANVLTF.

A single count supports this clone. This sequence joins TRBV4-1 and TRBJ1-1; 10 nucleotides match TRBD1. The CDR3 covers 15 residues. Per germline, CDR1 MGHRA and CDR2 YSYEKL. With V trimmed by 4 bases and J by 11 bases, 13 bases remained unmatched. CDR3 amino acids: CASSRAGTGALGAFF. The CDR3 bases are TGCGCCAGCAGCCGAGCCGGGACAGGGGCCTTAGGGGCTTTCTTT.

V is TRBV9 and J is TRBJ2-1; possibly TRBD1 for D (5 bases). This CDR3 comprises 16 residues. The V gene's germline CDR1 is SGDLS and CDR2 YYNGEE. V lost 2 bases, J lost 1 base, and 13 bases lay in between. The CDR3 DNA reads TGTGCCAGCAGCGTTGGCCAGGGTTGGTCCTACAATGAGCAGTTCTTC. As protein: CASSVGQGWSYNEQFF.

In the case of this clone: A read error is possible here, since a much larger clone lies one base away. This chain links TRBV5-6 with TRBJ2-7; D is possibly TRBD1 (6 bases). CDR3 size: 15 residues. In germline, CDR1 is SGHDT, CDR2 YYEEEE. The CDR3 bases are TGTGCCAGCAGGTCCGACAGGTCGGCCTCCCACGAGCAGTACTTC. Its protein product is CASRSDRSASHEQYF.

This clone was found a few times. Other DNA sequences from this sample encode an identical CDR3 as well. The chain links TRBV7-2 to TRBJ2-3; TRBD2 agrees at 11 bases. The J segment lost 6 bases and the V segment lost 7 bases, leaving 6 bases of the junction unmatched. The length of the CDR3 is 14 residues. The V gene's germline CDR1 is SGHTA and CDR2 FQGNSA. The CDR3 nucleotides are TGTGCCAGCAACGTAGCGGGAGGGGCCGATACGCAGTATTTT. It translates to CASNVAGGADTQYF.

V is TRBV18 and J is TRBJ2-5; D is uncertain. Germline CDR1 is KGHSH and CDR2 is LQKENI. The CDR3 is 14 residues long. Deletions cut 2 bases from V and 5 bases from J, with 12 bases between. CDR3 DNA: TGTGCCAGCTCACCAGCATCCGAGACGGAGACCCAGTACTTC. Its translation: CASSPASETETQYF. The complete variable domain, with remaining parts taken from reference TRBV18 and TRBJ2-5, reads NAGVMQNPRHLVRRRGQEARLRCSPMKGHSHVYWYRQLPEEGLKFMVYLQKENIIDESGMPKERFSAEFPKEGPSILRIQQVVRGDSAAYFCASSPASETETQYFGPGTRLLVL.

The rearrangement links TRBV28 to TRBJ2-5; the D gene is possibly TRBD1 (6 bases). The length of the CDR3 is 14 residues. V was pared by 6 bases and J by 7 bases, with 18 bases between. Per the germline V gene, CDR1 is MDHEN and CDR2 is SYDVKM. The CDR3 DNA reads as TGTGCCAGCAGATTTCAAACTCAGGGGAGGACCCAGTACTTC. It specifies CASRFQTQGRTQYF.

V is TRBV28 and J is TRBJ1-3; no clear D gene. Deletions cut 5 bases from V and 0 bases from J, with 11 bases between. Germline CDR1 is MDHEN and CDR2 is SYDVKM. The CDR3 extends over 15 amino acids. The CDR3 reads CASSEWGISGNTIYF. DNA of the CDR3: TGTGCCAGCAGTGAGTGGGGTATCTCTGGAAACACCATATATTTT.